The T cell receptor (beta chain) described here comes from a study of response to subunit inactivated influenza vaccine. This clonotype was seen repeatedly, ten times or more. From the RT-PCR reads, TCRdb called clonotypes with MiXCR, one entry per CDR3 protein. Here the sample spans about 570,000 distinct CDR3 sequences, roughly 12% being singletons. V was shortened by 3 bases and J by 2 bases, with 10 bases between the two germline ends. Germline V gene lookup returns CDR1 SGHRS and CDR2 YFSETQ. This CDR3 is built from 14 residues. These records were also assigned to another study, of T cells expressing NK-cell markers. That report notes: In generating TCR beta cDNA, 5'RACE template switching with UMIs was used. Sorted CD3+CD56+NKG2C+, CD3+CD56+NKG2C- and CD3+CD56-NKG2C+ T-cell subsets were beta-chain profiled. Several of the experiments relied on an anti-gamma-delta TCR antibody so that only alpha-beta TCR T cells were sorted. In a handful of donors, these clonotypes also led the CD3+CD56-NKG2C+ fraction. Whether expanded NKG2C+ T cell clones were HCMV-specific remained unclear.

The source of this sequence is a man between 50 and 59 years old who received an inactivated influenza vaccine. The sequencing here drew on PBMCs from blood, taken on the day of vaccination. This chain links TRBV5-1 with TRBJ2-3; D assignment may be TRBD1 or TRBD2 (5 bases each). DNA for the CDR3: TGCGCCAGCAGCTGGGGGTCAATCACAGATACGCAGTATTTT. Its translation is CASSWGSITDTQYF.